The 3 T cell receptor beta chains given below trace back to one sample, sequenced in a study of identical twins. In TCRdb, the 5' RACE reads were re-called with MiXCR into one record per CDR3 protein. Found here are under 900,000 distinct CDR3 sequences, over 9% of them singletons; the top ten hold roughly 1.5%. The data were also submitted as part of a second study, on yellow fever vaccine responses in identical twins.

The specimen sequenced was PBMCs. These TCRs come from a woman aged 18-35 years in good health.

The J gene is TRBJ1-1, the V gene TRBV2; D call uncertain. Per the germline V gene, CDR1 is SNHLY and CDR2 is FYNNEI. Trimming took off 7 bases at V and 6 bases at J, with 27 bases between the two ends. The CDR3 loop spans 17 amino acids. CDR3 bases: TGTGCCAGCACTGATACCGGGAGAGGAGGTTTGTTTGCTGAAGCTTTCTTT. It translates to CASTDTGRGGLFAEAFF.

The chain is built from TRBV29-1 and TRBJ2-5; 7 bases line up with TRBD1. The V and J ends lost 4 bases and 3 bases, in that order; junction bases with no gene match: 2. CDR1 SQVTM and CDR2 ANQGSEA come from the germline V gene. The CDR3 runs to 12 residues. The CDR3 DNA reads TGCAGCGTTGTTCAGGGGGAAGAGACCCAGTACTTC. Protein product: CSVVQGEETQYF.

This clonotype was counted ten times or more. The gene calls are TRBV20-1 and TRBJ2-6, with D hard to call. Germline values: CDR1 DFQATT, CDR2 SNEGSKA (reference sequence). V gave up 1 base and J gave up 4 bases, with 5 bases separating them. This CDR3 contains 13 residues. CDR3 region: CSARVPGANVLTF. DNA for the CDR3: TGCAGTGCTAGAGTTCCAGGGGCCAACGTCCTGACTTTC.